The source of this T cell receptor (beta chain) is a study of T cell responses to AZD1222 COVID-19 vaccine. A remark on this clone: Antigen specificity is unknown. Other DNA sequences of this sample code for an identical CDR3.

Regarding the study as a whole: Most donors were white British, females outnumbered males, and clonal diversity was possibly underestimated. Repertoire sampling was restricted to post-peak T cell response timepoints.

The CDR3 covers 15 residues. The V and J ends lost 1 base and 1 base respectively, with 5 bases between them. Germline V gives CDR1 MDHEN, CDR2 SYDVKM. TCRdb's table, derived via immunoSEQ multiplex PCR, lists solely in-frame clones and lacks some. The table lists 120,000 or so clones, about 89% of them singletons. The V and J genes are TRBV28 and TRBJ2-6, with D possibly TRBD1 on 5 matching bases. The receptor was derived from an adult in good health. This material consisted of peripheral blood, taken on day 0 of AZD1222 vaccination. CDR3 sequence (DNA): TGTGCCAGCAGTTTATCAGGGTCTGGGGCCAACGTCCTGACTTTC. This encodes CASSLSGSGANVLTF.